This TCR beta chain was captured by sequencing in a study of blood T cell repertoires in COVID-19. Individuals aged about 18 to 90 years were recruited from fewer than 25 US areas. Symptom resolution, clearance, or two negative PCRs marked donors in Cohort 3 as recovered. Germline loops: CDR1 SGDLS, CDR2 YYNGEE. The CDR3 length is 16 residues. Trimming removed 2 bases at V and 0 bases at J, with 14 bases between. Data came from immunoSEQ multiplex PCR; TCRdb stores just in-frame clones and leaves some out. The table records over 250,000 clones, nearly 90% of them present only once. The gene calls are TRBV9 and TRBJ2-5; the D gene is possibly TRBD2 (6 bases). The clonotype was recovered from a woman aged 25-40 years who had recovered from COVID-19. Sequenced: PBMCs or T cells enriched from blood (not recorded which). The CDR3 DNA follows: TGTGCCAGCAGCGTTAGGAGGGGACTGAACCAAGAGACCCAGTACTTC. Its translation: CASSVRRGLNQETQYF.